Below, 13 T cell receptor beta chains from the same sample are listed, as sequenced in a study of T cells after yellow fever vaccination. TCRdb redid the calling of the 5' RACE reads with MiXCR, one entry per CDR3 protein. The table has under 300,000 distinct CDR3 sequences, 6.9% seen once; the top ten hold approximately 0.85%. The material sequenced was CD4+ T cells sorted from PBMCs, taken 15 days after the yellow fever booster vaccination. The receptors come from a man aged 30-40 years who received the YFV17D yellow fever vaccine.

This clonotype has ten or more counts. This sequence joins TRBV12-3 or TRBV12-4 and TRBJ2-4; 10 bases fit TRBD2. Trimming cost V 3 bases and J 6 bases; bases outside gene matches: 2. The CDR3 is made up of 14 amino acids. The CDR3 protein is CASSLASGRNIQYF. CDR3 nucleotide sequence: TGTGCCAGCAGTTTGGCTAGCGGGAGAAACATTCAGTACTTC.

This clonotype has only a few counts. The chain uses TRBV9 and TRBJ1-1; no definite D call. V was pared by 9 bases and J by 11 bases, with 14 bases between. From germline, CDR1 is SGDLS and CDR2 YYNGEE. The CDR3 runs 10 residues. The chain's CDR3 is CATPCGEAFF. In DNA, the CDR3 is TGTGCCACCCCTTGTGGGGAGGCTTTCTTT.

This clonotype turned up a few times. The CDR3 loop is CAWSVQALNEQFF. The DNA for the CDR3 is TGTGCCTGGAGTGTACAAGCCCTCAATGAGCAGTTCTTC. V gene TRBV30 combines with J gene TRBJ2-1; D not resolved. CDR1 and CDR2 (germline): GTSNPN, SVGIG (reference sequence). With 0 bases removed from V and 6 bases from J, the gap between germline ends came to 9 bases. CDR3 length equals 13 residues.

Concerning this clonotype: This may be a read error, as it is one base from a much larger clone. The CDR3 DNA is TGTGGCAGCAGTTACGGCGGGCGCTCTGGGGCCAACGTCCTGACTTTC. Translated, it gives CGSSYGGRSGANVLTF. The rearrangement joins TRBV6-2 or TRBV6-3 to TRBJ2-6, with D perhaps matching TRBD2 (5 bases). This CDR3 contains 16 residues. The germline V gene encodes CDR1 MNHEY and CDR2 SVGEGT.

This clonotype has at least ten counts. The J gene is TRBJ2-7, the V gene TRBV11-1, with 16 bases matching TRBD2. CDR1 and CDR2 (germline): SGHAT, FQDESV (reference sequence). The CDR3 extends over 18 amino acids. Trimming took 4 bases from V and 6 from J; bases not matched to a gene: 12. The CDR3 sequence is CASSSGLAGGPRSLEQYF. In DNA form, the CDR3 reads TGTGCCAGCAGCTCGGGACTAGCGGGAGGGCCGAGGTCCCTCGAGCAGTACTTC.

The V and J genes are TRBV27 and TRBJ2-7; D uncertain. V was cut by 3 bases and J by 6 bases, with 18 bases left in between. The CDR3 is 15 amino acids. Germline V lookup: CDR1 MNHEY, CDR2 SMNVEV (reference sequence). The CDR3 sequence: CASSFKGPVLGEQYF. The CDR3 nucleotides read TGTGCCAGCAGTTTCAAAGGCCCAGTCCTTGGCGAGCAGTACTTC.

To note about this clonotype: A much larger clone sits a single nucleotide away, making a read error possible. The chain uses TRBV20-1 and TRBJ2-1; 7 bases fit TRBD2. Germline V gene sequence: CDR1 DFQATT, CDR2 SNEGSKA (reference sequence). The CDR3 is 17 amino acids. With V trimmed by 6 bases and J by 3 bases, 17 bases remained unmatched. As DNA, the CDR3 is TGCAGTGCCGGGGCCTCCAGCGGGAAACATAGCTACAATGAGCAGTTCTTC. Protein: CSAGASSGKHSYNEQFF.

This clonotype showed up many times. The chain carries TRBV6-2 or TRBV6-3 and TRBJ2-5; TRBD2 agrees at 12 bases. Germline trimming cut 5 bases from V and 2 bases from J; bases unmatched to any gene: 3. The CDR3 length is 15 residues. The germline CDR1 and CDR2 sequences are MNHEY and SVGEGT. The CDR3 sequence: CASSRLAGAQETQYF. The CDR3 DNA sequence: TGTGCCAGCAGTCGACTAGCGGGAGCACAAGAGACCCAGTACTTC.

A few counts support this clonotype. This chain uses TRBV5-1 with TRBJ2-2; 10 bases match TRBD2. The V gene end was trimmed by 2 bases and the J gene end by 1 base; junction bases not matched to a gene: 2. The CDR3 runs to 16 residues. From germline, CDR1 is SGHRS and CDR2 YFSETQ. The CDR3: CASSLTSGKNTGELFF. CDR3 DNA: TGCGCCAGCAGCTTAACTAGCGGGAAGAACACCGGGGAGCTGTTTTTT.

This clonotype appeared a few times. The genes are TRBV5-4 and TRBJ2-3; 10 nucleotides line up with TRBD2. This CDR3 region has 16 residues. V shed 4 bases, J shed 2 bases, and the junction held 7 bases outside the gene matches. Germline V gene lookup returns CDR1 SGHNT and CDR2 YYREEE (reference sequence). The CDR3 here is CASSLGGLAVTDTQYF. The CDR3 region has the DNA TGTGCCAGCAGCCTCGGCGGACTAGCGGTCACAGATACGCAGTATTTT.

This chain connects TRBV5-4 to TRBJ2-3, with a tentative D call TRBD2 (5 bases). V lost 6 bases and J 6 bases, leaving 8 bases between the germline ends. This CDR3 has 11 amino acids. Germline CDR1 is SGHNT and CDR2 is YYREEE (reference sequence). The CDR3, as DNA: TGTGCCAGCATACTAGAGGATACGCAGTATTTT. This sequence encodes CASILEDTQYF. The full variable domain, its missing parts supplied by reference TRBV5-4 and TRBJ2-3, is ETGVTQSPTHLIKTRGQQVTLRCSSQSGHNTVSWYQQALGQGPQFIFQYYREEENGRGNFPPRFSGLQFPNYSSELNVNALELDDSALYLCASILEDTQYFGPGTRLTVL.

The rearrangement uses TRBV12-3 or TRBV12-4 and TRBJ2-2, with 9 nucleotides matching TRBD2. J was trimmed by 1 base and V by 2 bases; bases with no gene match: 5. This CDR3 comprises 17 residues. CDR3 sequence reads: CASSLSGLAMNTGELFF. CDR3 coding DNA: TGTGCCAGCAGTTTATCAGGACTAGCGATGAACACCGGGGAGCTGTTTTTT.

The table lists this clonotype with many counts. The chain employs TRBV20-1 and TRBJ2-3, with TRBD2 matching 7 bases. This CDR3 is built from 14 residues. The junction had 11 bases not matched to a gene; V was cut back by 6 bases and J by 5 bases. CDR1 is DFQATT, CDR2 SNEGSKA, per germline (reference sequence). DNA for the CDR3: TGCAGTGCCCCAAGCGGGGACTTCAGAGATACGCAGTATTTT. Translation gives CSAPSGDFRDTQYF.